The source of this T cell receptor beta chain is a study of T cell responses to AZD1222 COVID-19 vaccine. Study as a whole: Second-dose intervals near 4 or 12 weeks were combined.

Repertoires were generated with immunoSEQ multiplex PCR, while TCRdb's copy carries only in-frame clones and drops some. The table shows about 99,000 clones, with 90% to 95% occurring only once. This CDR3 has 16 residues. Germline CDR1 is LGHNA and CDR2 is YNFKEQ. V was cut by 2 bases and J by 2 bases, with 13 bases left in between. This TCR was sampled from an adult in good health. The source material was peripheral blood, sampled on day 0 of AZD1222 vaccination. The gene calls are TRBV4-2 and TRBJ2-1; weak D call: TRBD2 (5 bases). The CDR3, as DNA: TGTGCCAGCAGCCAAATCTCCGGGGTAACCTACAATGAGCAGTTCTTC. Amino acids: CASSQISGVTYNEQFF.